The clone carrying this T cell receptor beta chain was observed a handful of times. What it recognizes is unknown. V was trimmed by 5 bases and J by 7 bases, leaving 18 bases between them. The germline V gene has CDR1 SEHNR and CDR2 FQNEAQ (reference sequence). The length of the CDR3 is 14 residues. The PCR had 60 Vbeta and 13 Jbeta primers. Assay: immunoSEQ multiplex PCR; the TCRdb copy retains only in-frame clones and omits some. The repertoire includes some 180,000 clones, 76% of them detected once, and about 2.5% sits in the top ten. This sample stems from a study of cytomegalovirus exposure and HLA in healthy donors. Regarding donors, all were healthy bone marrow donors. Findings and caveats of the study: Testing in vitro showed three CMV-associated chains specific for CMV antigens.

The genes are TRBV7-9 and TRBJ2-7, with a possible D match to TRBD1 (7 bases). The material sequenced was PBMCs. This sequence was found in a woman aged 25 to 45 in good health and CMV-seropositive. Here the CDR3 reads CASSRGGGAEEQYF. CDR3 coding DNA: TGTGCCAGCAGCCGAGGAGGGGGCGCGGAAGAGCAGTACTTC.